The 7 T cell receptor beta chains listed next were all sequenced from one sample in a study of identical twins. TCRdb used MiXCR to reprocess the 5' RACE reads, holding one entry per CDR3 protein. The repertoire has around 550,000 distinct CDR3 sequences, nearly 15% of them found once; the top ten carry roughly 0.4%. In addition, the sample was reused for a study of yellow fever vaccine responses in identical twins.

The sample comprised CD4+ T cells sorted from blood. All receptors derive from a woman in her late teens or twenties in good health.

The rearrangement links TRBV9 to TRBJ2-1, with TRBD2 matching 8 bases. The germline gives CDR1 SGDLS, CDR2 YYNGEE. The length of the CDR3 is 16 residues. Trimming took 8 bases from V and 0 from J; bases not matched to a gene: 10. The CDR3 coding sequence is TGTGCCAGTTCGGGGGGGGACTCCAACTCCTACAATGAGCAGTTCTTC. This codes for CASSGGDSNSYNEQFF.

In this sample, this clonotype turned up a few times. The chain has TRBV28 and TRBJ1-1; no firm D call. Trimming removed 5 bases from V and 5 bases from J, with 12 bases in between. CDR1 is MDHEN, CDR2 SYDVKM, per germline. CDR3 size: 13 residues. The CDR3 DNA follows: TGTGCCAGCAGTGCTGGGGATTTTACTGAAGCTTTCTTT. Translated: CASSAGDFTEAFF.

V gene TRBV20-1 combines with J gene TRBJ2-1, with 7 bases aligning to TRBD2. Germline V gene lookup returns CDR1 DFQATT and CDR2 SNEGSKA (reference sequence). V gave up 5 bases and J gave up 5 bases; unmatched junction bases: 12. The CDR3 sequence is 15 residues long. CDR3 sequence: CSADLWRENHNEQFF. CDR3 DNA: TGCAGTGCTGACCTGTGGCGGGAGAATCACAATGAGCAGTTCTTC.

This clonotype was counted only a few times. The chain joins TRBV28 to TRBJ2-7, with D maybe TRBD1 (8 bases). Germline-derived CDR1 and CDR2 are MDHEN and SYDVKM. V was clipped by 6 bases and J by 1 base, with 16 bases between them. CDR3 length: 15 amino acids. CDR3 sequence reads: CASSYQQGGSYEQYV. In DNA form, the CDR3 reads TGTGCCAGCAGCTACCAACAGGGGGGGTCCTACGAGCAGTACGTC.

This chain connects TRBV12-3 or TRBV12-4 to TRBJ2-1; 10 positions match TRBD2. J lost 6 bases, V lost 7 bases, and 6 bases had no gene match. The CDR3 consists of 14 residues. The CDR3 region has the DNA TGTGCCAGCAATCGAGCGGGAGGGGGCAATGAGCAGTTCTTC. This translates into CASNRAGGGNEQFF.

This clonotype appeared a few times. This chain joins TRBV9 and TRBJ2-3; 8 bases map to TRBD2. Germline V lookup: CDR1 SGDLS, CDR2 YYNGEE. Trimming at V came to 2 bases and at J to 0 bases, leaving 8 bases not matched to a gene. The CDR3 has 17 residues. Here the CDR3 reads CASSVGSGKLSTDTQYF. As DNA, the CDR3 is TGTGCCAGCAGCGTTGGTAGCGGGAAATTAAGCACAGATACGCAGTATTTT. Looking up the rest from reference TRBV9 and TRBJ2-3 gives the full variable domain: DSGVTQTPKHLITATGQRVTLRCSPRSGDLSVYWYQQSLDQGLQFLIQYYNGEERAKGNILERFSAQQFPDLHSELNLSSLELGDSALYFCASSVGSGKLSTDTQYFGPGTRLTVL.

This chain uses TRBV15 with TRBJ2-1; D remains unclear. The germline CDR1 and CDR2 sequences are LNHNV and YYDKDF (reference sequence). The CDR3 length is 16 residues. Trimming pared 0 bases from V and 0 bases from J, leaving 9 bases between. The CDR3 spells CATSREWTSSYNEQFF. The CDR3 DNA reads as TGTGCCACCAGCAGAGAGTGGACGAGCTCCTACAATGAGCAGTTCTTC. Full variable domain (remainder filled in from reference TRBV15 and TRBJ2-1): DAMVIQNPRYQVTQFGKPVTLSCSQTLNHNVMYWYQQKSSQAPKLLFHYYDKDFNNEADTPDNFQSRRPNTSFCFLDIRSPGLGDTAMYLCATSREWTSSYNEQFFGPGTRLTVL.